These 30 T cell receptor beta chains were sequenced from one sample in a study of T cells in localized non-small cell lung cancer. Generated by immunoSEQ multiplex PCR, the TCRdb table keeps only in-frame clones and is missing some. The sample holds 70,000 to 85,000 clones, roughly 83% seen once. The input for sequencing was peripheral blood, taken before any cancer treatment. These receptor sequences come from a female donor of 60 years or more with stage I lung adenocarcinoma.

V gene TRBV11-2 combines with J gene TRBJ2-3; D ambiguous. Trimming took 1 base from V and 6 from J, leaving 14 bases between them. Germline V lookup: CDR1 SGHAT, CDR2 FQNNGV. CDR3 length: 15 residues. CDR3 protein: CASSLAGYVEDTQYF. The CDR3 coding sequence is TGTGCCAGCAGCTTAGCTGGCTACGTGGAGGATACGCAGTATTTT.

In the case of this clone: This same CDR3 is encoded by further DNA sequences in the sample. This chain connects TRBV19 to TRBJ1-6; D unresolved. This CDR3 is built from 11 residues. V lost 6 bases and J 7 bases, leaving 4 bases between the germline ends. Germline-derived CDR1 and CDR2 are LNHDA and SQIVND (reference sequence). The CDR3 here is CASSQNSPLHF. The CDR3 nucleotides read TGTGCCAGTAGCCAAAATTCACCCCTCCACTTT.

The chain uses TRBV29-1 and TRBJ1-1; a weak D match, TRBD1 (6 bases). The ends were cut back, 6 bases at V and 5 bases at J, with 16 bases in the middle. The CDR3 totals 13 residues. Germline CDR1 and CDR2: SQVTM and ANQGSEA. CDR3: CSVAQGRETEAFF. CDR3 bases: TGCAGCGTAGCACAGGGAAGAGAAACTGAAGCTTTCTTT.

The chain has TRBV6-5 and TRBJ1-5; a possible D gene is TRBD1 (6 bases). The CDR3 extends over 14 amino acids. Trimming took off 0 bases at V and 11 bases at J, with 14 bases between the two ends. Germline V gene lookup returns CDR1 MNHEY and CDR2 SVGAGI. The CDR3 DNA is TGTGCCAGCAGTTACTCGTCAAAGGACAGTACCCAGCATTTT. The encoded protein is CASSYSSKDSTQHF.

The rearrangement joins TRBV9 to TRBJ1-2; tentative D call: TRBD1 (5 bases). Germline V gene data show CDR1 as SGDLS and CDR2 as YYNGEE. The CDR3 length is 14 residues. With 3 bases removed from V and 13 bases from J, the gap between germline ends came to 22 bases. CDR3 protein: CASSGGLSGDGVTF. The DNA for the CDR3 is TGTGCCAGCAGCGGCGGACTCTCGGGGGATGGTGTCACCTTC.

CDR3 bases: TGTGCCAGTAGGCTTGAGTTGTATCAGCCCCAGCATTTT. Its protein product is CASRLELYQPQHF. The chain employs TRBV19 and TRBJ1-5; D is unresolved. Deletions cut 6 bases from V and 5 bases from J, with 11 bases between. Germline V gene lookup returns CDR1 LNHDA and CDR2 SQIVND (reference sequence). The CDR3 contains 13 residues.

The J gene is TRBJ1-2, the V gene TRBV18; D gene uncertain. Germline CDR1 reads KGHSH; CDR2 reads LQKENI. V was cut by 3 bases and J by 0 bases, with 14 bases left in between. The CDR3 totals 16 residues. CDR3: CASSPRSTAANYGYTF. CDR3 coding DNA: TGTGCCAGCTCACCGAGGTCGACGGCAGCTAACTATGGCTACACCTTC.

The genes are TRBV5-4 and TRBJ2-3, with 7 bases aligning to TRBD2. V lost 3 bases to trimming and J lost 3 bases; unmatched junction nucleotides: 7. The CDR3 has 15 amino acids. CDR1 is SGHNT and CDR2 is YYREEE in the germline V gene (reference sequence). CDR3 DNA: TGTGCCAGCAGCTCGTGGGGGGAGGGGACAGATACGCAGTATTTT. Translation: CASSSWGEGTDTQYF.

The rearrangement uses TRBV5-1 and TRBJ2-7; D possibly uses TRBD1 or TRBD2 (5 bases each). V lost 0 bases and J lost 1, with 11 bases in between. CDR1 and CDR2 (germline): SGHRS, YFSETQ. This CDR3 spans 15 amino acids. CDR3 amino acids: CASSLEGTVSYEQYF. DNA of the CDR3: TGCGCCAGCAGCTTGGAAGGGACGGTATCCTACGAGCAGTACTTC.

This clone was counted only a few times. In nucleotides, the CDR3 is TGTGCCAGCAGTCAAACTAGCGGCTACTACAATGAGCAGTTCTTC. Residues: CASSQTSGYYNEQFF. The chain carries TRBV28 and TRBJ2-1, with 8 bases fitting TRBD2. The trim removed 5 bases at V and 3 bases at J, leaving 6 bases unmatched. The CDR3 sequence is 15 residues long. The germline V gene encodes CDR1 MDHEN and CDR2 SYDVKM.

J is TRBJ2-7 and V is TRBV28; D is possibly TRBD1 (5 bases). The CDR3 consists of 12 residues. From germline, CDR1 is MDHEN and CDR2 SYDVKM. V dropped 6 bases and J dropped 3 bases, with 9 bases sitting between them. The CDR3 protein is CASRRQSYEQYF. In DNA, the CDR3 is TGTGCCAGCAGACGACAGAGCTACGAGCAGTACTTC.

This chain joins TRBV27 and TRBJ2-7; 9 positions match TRBD1. V lost 3 bases and J lost 4; bases outside the gene matches: 7. The length of the CDR3 is 15 residues. Per the germline V gene, CDR1 is MNHEY and CDR2 is SMNVEV (reference sequence). Written as DNA, the CDR3 is TGTGCCAGCAGTTTTACCGGGACAGGGTCTTACGAGCAGTACTTC. This encodes CASSFTGTGSYEQYF.

Comments on this clone: The sample carries other DNA sequences with the same CDR3. This sequence joins TRBV18 and TRBJ1-1, with D perhaps TRBD1 (5 bases). Germline CDR1 and CDR2: KGHSH and LQKENI. CDR3 length: 13 residues. The V and J ends lost 3 bases and 5 bases respectively, with 10 bases between them. CDR3 amino acids: CASSPGGTTEAFF. CDR3 nucleotides: TGTGCCAGCTCACCGGGGGGAACGACTGAAGCTTTCTTT.

The chain links TRBV5-1 to TRBJ1-2, with D unclear. CDR1 and CDR2 from the germline V gene are SGHRS and YFSETQ. The CDR3 loop spans 14 amino acids. Deletions cut 4 bases from V and 2 bases from J, with 12 bases between. As DNA, the CDR3 is TGCGCCAGCAGCCCTGCCGGGAGAAACTATGGCTACACCTTC. Translating gives CASSPAGRNYGYTF.

The gene calls are TRBV5-1 and TRBJ2-5; D is ambiguous. Germline-derived CDR1 and CDR2 are SGHRS and YFSETQ. This CDR3 has 15 amino acids. The ends were cut back, 0 bases at V and 2 bases at J, with 11 bases in the middle. CDR3 loop: CASSLGSGRQETQYF. DNA for the CDR3: TGCGCCAGCAGCTTGGGTTCCGGCAGACAAGAGACCCAGTACTTC.

V is TRBV5-8 and J is TRBJ1-5; D is unclear. The V end lost 3 bases, the J end lost 4 bases, and 14 bases lay between the germline ends. This CDR3 has 15 amino acids. CDR1 is SGHTS and CDR2 is YDEGEE in the germline V gene. The CDR3 DNA reads as TGTGCCAGCAGCTCACAATACAGATTAAATCAGCCCCAGCATTTT. It specifies CASSSQYRLNQPQHF.

A single count supports this clone. The DNA for the CDR3 is TGTGCCAGCAGTTGGGACCCCTCCTACGAGCAGTACTTC. Amino acids: CASSWDPSYEQYF. This chain joins TRBV27 and TRBJ2-7; D is perhaps TRBD1 or TRBD2 (5 bases each). Deletions cut 4 bases from V and 0 bases from J, with 7 bases between. From germline, CDR1 is MNHEY and CDR2 SMNVEV (reference sequence). This CDR3 region has 13 residues.

The chain couples TRBV4-2 to TRBJ1-1; D gene unclear. This CDR3 is 13 amino acids long. The V end lost 3 bases, the J end lost 3 bases, and 8 bases lay between the germline ends. From germline, CDR1 is LGHNA and CDR2 YNFKEQ. The CDR3 loop is CASSQGSHTEAFF. CDR3 nucleotide sequence: TGTGCCAGCAGCCAGGGGTCTCACACTGAAGCTTTCTTT.

This clone was detected only once. The chain has TRBV5-1 and TRBJ2-7; 11 bases map to TRBD2. The germline V gene has CDR1 SGHRS and CDR2 YFSETQ. V was pared by 3 bases and J by 3 bases, with 2 bases of the junction left unmatched. The CDR3 loop spans 14 amino acids. CDR3 bases: TGCGCCAGCAGCTCGGGACTAGCGGTCTACGAGCAGTACTTC. Translating it yields CASSSGLAVYEQYF.

The chain carries TRBV4-2 and TRBJ2-7, with D perhaps TRBD1 or TRBD2 (5 bases each). Germline V gene data show CDR1 as LGHNA and CDR2 as YNFKEQ. The CDR3 length is 18 residues. Trimming left V 0 bases short and J 2 bases short, with 20 bases between. CDR3 DNA: TGTGCCAGCAGCCAAGAGTGGGAGACGGGGACGGAGACCTACGAGCAGTACTTC. Amino acid sequence: CASSQEWETGTETYEQYF.

The V and J genes are TRBV5-4 and TRBJ1-2; TRBD1 matches 7 bases. V dropped 5 bases and J dropped 5; count of bases not matched to a gene: 18. The CDR3 loop spans 17 amino acids. Per germline, CDR1 SGHNT and CDR2 YYREEE (reference sequence). The DNA of the CDR3 is TGTGCCAGCAGAAGAGGAGGGTCGCAGGGGGGATCATATGGCTACACCTTC. Protein: CASRRGGSQGGSYGYTF.

V gene TRBV5-8 combines with J gene TRBJ1-4, with D uncertain. V lost 4 bases, J lost 7 bases, and 20 bases lay in between. This CDR3 is 16 amino acids long. Germline V gene data show CDR1 as SGHTS and CDR2 as YDEGEE. The CDR3 sequence: CASSQVGILGGEKLFF. In DNA, the CDR3 is TGTGCCAGCAGCCAAGTGGGGATTCTCGGTGGTGAAAAACTGTTTTTT.

This rearrangement joins TRBV6-1 to TRBJ2-5, with D maybe TRBD1 (6 bases). Trimming cost V 4 bases and J 1 base, with 10 bases left between them. CDR1 is MNHNS, CDR2 SASEGT, per germline. This CDR3 spans 14 amino acids. The CDR3 DNA reads as TGTGCCAGCAGTGCTGGACAGCTCCAAGAGACCCAGTACTTC. It is translated as CASSAGQLQETQYF.

The V and J genes are TRBV9 and TRBJ2-7; a weak D match, TRBD2 (5 bases). The CDR3 sequence is 15 residues long. Germline-derived CDR1 and CDR2 are SGDLS and YYNGEE. V lost 9 bases to trimming and J lost 6 bases, with 25 bases between them. In nucleotides, the CDR3 is TGTGCCAACATGACAAAAGCGGAACAATCCCCCGAGCAGTACTTC. Residues: CANMTKAEQSPEQYF.

The chain recombines TRBV27 with TRBJ2-3, with TRBD2 identical over 7 bases. The CDR3 length is 13 residues. Germline values: CDR1 MNHEY, CDR2 SMNVEV (reference sequence). J lost 7 bases, V lost 8 bases, and 9 bases had no gene match. In nucleotides, the CDR3 is TGTGCCAGCGGGGAGGGAGGGCGTCATACGCAGTATTTT. Protein sequence: CASGEGGRHTQYF.

The rearrangement joins TRBV9 to TRBJ2-1; D uncertain. The germline gives CDR1 SGDLS, CDR2 YYNGEE. The CDR3 spans 14 residues. Trimming took 3 bases from V and 5 from J, leaving 12 bases between them. The CDR3 sequence: CASSGSIGHNEQFF. The CDR3 DNA follows: TGTGCCAGCAGCGGTTCTATTGGACACAATGAGCAGTTCTTC.

V gene TRBV12-2 combines with J gene TRBJ1-2. TRBV12-2 has pseudogene status. The CDR3 loop spans 14 amino acids. CDR3 residues: CASRFIWGKGGYTF. DNA of the CDR3: TGTGCAAGTCGCTTTATTTGGGGGAAGGGCGGCTACACCTTC.

V gene TRBV19 combines with J gene TRBJ1-2; D perhaps matches TRBD1 (6 bases). This CDR3 is 14 amino acids long. The V end was cut by 1 base, the J end by 8 bases, with 14 bases between. CDR1 LNHDA and CDR2 SQIVND come from the germline V gene (reference sequence). CDR3 coding DNA: TGTGCCAGTAGTATAGGGCACAGGGTTCCGGGCTACACCTTC. Amino acids: CASSIGHRVPGYTF.

Remarks on this clone: Other nucleotide sequences from this sample produce the same CDR3. The chain recombines TRBV5-1 with TRBJ1-2; a weak D match, TRBD1 (5 bases). Trimming stripped 2 bases from V and 8 bases from J, with 10 bases between. Germline loops: CDR1 SGHRS, CDR2 YFSETQ. CDR3 length equals 12 residues. The CDR3 DNA sequence: TGCGCCAGCAGCTTAGGGGCTGGAGGCTACACCTTC. Encoded protein: CASSLGAGGYTF.

The chain employs TRBV10-3 and TRBJ2-7; 10 bases map to TRBD1. With V trimmed by 9 bases and J by 6 bases, 11 bases remained unmatched. This CDR3 region has 14 residues. In germline, CDR1 is ENHRY, CDR2 SYGVKD. CDR3 DNA: TGTGCCATATGGATGGGGACAGGGGACGGCGAGCAGTACTTC. Translation gives CAIWMGTGDGEQYF.